This T cell receptor (beta chain) was observed in a study of T-cell reconstitution after alpha-beta-depleted transplantation in children. Study-wide findings and caveats: TCRbeta diversity was high at day 60 in some patients (a result of surviving recipient T cells and thymic progenitors). Among T cells one year after transplant, newly produced cells accounted for most counts and diversity. Roughly two months post-transplant, alpha-beta T cells reportedly originated from several hundred graft clones that had expanded.

V gave up 3 bases and J gave up 7 bases; unmatched junction bases: 17. The V gene's germline CDR1 is SGHTA and CDR2 FQGNSA. The CDR3 has 18 amino acids. This clonotype showed up many times. Its antigen is still unknown. During its preparation, the TCRbeta library received unique molecular identifiers. TCRdb processed the PCR reads anew with MiXCR; each CDR3 protein has one entry. The sample has some 450,000 distinct CDR3 sequences, 43% seen once. Sequenced here: PBMCs, sampled before TCRalphabeta/CD19-depleted stem cell transplant. The V gene is TRBV7-2, the J gene TRBJ2-1, with 8 bases identical to TRBD2. The receptor comes from a girl aged 2-9 years with aplastic anemia, due to receive a stem cell transplant. The CDR3 loop is CASSFWLGSGRAGNEQFF. Written as DNA, the CDR3 is TGTGCCAGCAGCTTCTGGCTGGGTTCCGGGAGGGCCGGGAATGAGCAGTTCTTC.